The 17 T cell receptor beta chains listed next were all sequenced from one sample in a study of cytotoxic CD8 clonotypes in ibrutinib-treated CLL. Here immunoSEQ multiplex PCR was the method, and the copy in TCRdb shows in-frame clones only, minus some. The table has a few hundred thousand clones, about 80% seen once. Specimen: PBMCs, collected before ibrutinib treatment. These TCRs come from a human donor with chronic lymphocytic leukemia.

The CDR3, as DNA: TGTGCCAGCAGCCCGGGGACAGGGGGCTACTATGGCTACACCTTC. Its translation: CASSPGTGGYYGYTF. The chain employs TRBV7-6 and TRBJ1-2; TRBD1 matches 12 bases. CDR1 is SGHVS and CDR2 is FNYEAQ in the germline V gene. This CDR3 spans 15 amino acids. Trimming removed 5 bases from V and 3 bases from J; junction bases left unmatched: 4.

This chain connects TRBV30 to TRBJ2-1; 9 bases fit TRBD2. The germline V gene has CDR1 GTSNPN and CDR2 SVGIG (reference sequence). The CDR3 is 20 residues long. J was trimmed by 0 bases and V by 0 bases; bases with no gene match: 15. Here the CDR3 reads CAWSVGLAGRLMSSYNEQFF. The CDR3 region has the DNA TGTGCCTGGAGTGTTGGCCTAGCGGGAAGACTAATGAGCTCCTACAATGAGCAGTTCTTC.

This clone is a singleton in its sample. V usage is TRBV7-2 and J usage is TRBJ2-7; D perhaps matches TRBD2 (5 bases). The CDR3 has 16 residues. CDR1 and CDR2 from the germline V gene are SGHTA and FQGNSA. Trimming shortened V by 4 bases and J by 7 bases, and 23 bases separated the two germline ends. The CDR3 region has the DNA TGTGCCAGCAGCTCGCTCCCGGACTTTTCAGTTCTAGAGCAGTACTTC. Translated, it gives CASSSLPDFSVLEQYF.

The chain links TRBV5-1 to TRBJ2-7; D assignment may be TRBD1 or TRBD2 (5 bases each). The CDR3 extends over 14 amino acids. V lost 0 bases and J 7 bases, leaving 14 bases between the germline ends. Germline V gives CDR1 SGHRS, CDR2 YFSETQ. CDR3 residues: CASSLGQGESEQYF. In DNA form, the CDR3 reads TGCGCCAGCAGCTTGGGGCAGGGAGAGAGTGAGCAGTACTTC.

This clone came up a few times. This chain links TRBV2 with TRBJ1-2; D unresolved. This CDR3 contains 14 residues. Germline lookup yields CDR1 SNHLY and CDR2 FYNNEI. Between the trimmed V and J ends, which lost 0 bases and 1 base, there was a span of 6 bases. The CDR3 sequence: CASSEASVNYGYTF. The CDR3, as DNA: TGTGCCAGCAGTGAAGCGTCTGTTAACTATGGCTACACCTTC.

This clone was detected a few times. The V gene is TRBV5-6, the J gene TRBJ2-7, with a tentative D call TRBD1 (6 bases). This CDR3 comprises 14 residues. The V gene lost 4 bases and the J gene lost 0 bases, with 11 bases spanning the gap. The germline gives CDR1 SGHDT, CDR2 YYEEEE. CDR3 DNA: TGTGCCAGCAGCGGCACAGGGAGCTCCTACGAGCAGTACTTC. Amino acid sequence: CASSGTGSSYEQYF.

The V and J genes are TRBV30 and TRBJ1-5, with 7 bases identical to TRBD1. Germline V gene sequence: CDR1 GTSNPN, CDR2 SVGIG (reference sequence). CDR3 length equals 13 residues. Trimming at V came to 4 bases and at J to 7 bases, leaving 7 bases not matched to a gene. The CDR3: CAWNGGGGQPQHF. The CDR3 coding sequence is TGTGCCTGGAACGGAGGGGGCGGACAGCCCCAGCATTTT.

This chain joins TRBV7-8 and TRBJ1-2; 7 bases agree with TRBD1. CDR1 is SGHVS, CDR2 FQNEAQ, per germline. The CDR3 length is 13 residues. The trim removed 5 bases at V and 2 bases at J, leaving 2 bases unmatched. CDR3 coding DNA: TGTGCCAGCAGCATGGGACAGAACTATGGCTACACCTTC. Translation gives CASSMGQNYGYTF.

The chain carries TRBV29-1 and TRBJ1-4; 9 bases line up with TRBD1. Germline V gene lookup returns CDR1 SQVTM and CDR2 ANQGSEA. V shed 5 bases, J shed 8 bases, and the junction held 6 bases outside the gene matches. This CDR3 is built from 13 residues. CDR3 nucleotide sequence: TGCAGCGTTCTGACAGGGGGATTCGAAAAACTGTTTTTT. This sequence encodes CSVLTGGFEKLFF.

This chain uses TRBV6-5 with TRBJ1-2; a weak D match, TRBD1 (5 bases). The CDR3 runs 12 residues. From germline, CDR1 is MNHEY and CDR2 SVGAGI. Trimming took off 5 bases at V and 8 bases at J, with 12 bases between the two ends. The CDR3 region is CASSRGQTGYTF. In DNA, the CDR3 is TGTGCCAGCAGTCGGGGCCAGACCGGCTACACCTTC.

V usage is TRBV7-8 and J usage is TRBJ2-1; 13 bases are a match to TRBD2. V gave up 5 bases and J gave up 9 bases; unmatched junction bases: 7. Per the germline V gene, CDR1 is SGHVS and CDR2 is FQNEAQ. CDR3 length equals 15 residues. The CDR3 loop reads CASSRWTSGSGEQFF. DNA of the CDR3: TGTGCCAGCAGCCGTTGGACTAGCGGGAGTGGTGAGCAGTTCTTC.

The DNA of the CDR3 is TGTGCCACCAGCAGAGAGCTAGCGGCCCTCGCCGAGCAGTACTTC. Its translation is CATSRELAALAEQYF. The genes are TRBV15 and TRBJ2-7; 7 bases are shared with TRBD2. The CDR3 is 15 residues long. Germline V gene lookup returns CDR1 LNHNV and CDR2 YYDKDF (reference sequence). The V and J ends lost 0 bases and 6 bases, in that order; junction bases with no gene match: 8.

The chain carries TRBV7-2 and TRBJ1-1, with 7 bases fitting TRBD1. Unmatched junction bases numbered 10, after V lost 5 bases and J lost 7 bases. The CDR3 has 14 residues. CDR1 SGHTA and CDR2 FQGNSA come from the germline V gene. The CDR3 DNA reads as TGTGCCAGCAGCCCTGCAGGGGGATACGGTGAAGCTTTCTTT. This encodes CASSPAGGYGEAFF. Variable domain in full (rest from reference TRBV7-2 and TRBJ1-1): GAGVSQSPSNKVTEKGKDVELRCDPISGHTALYWYRQSLGQGLEFLIYFQGNSAPDKSGLPSDRFSAERTGGSVSTLTIQRTQQEDSAVYLCASSPAGGYGEAFFGQGTRLTVV.

The chain carries TRBV4-2 and TRBJ1-1; D unclear. This CDR3 comprises 15 residues. Trimming left V 3 bases short and J 0 bases short, with 11 bases between. Per the germline V gene, CDR1 is LGHNA and CDR2 is YNFKEQ. The CDR3 DNA reads TGTGCCAGCAGCCAGCCCGGGAACATGAACACTGAAGCTTTCTTT. It specifies CASSQPGNMNTEAFF.

V usage is TRBV30 and J usage is TRBJ2-4; 14 bases are shared with TRBD2. The CDR3 consists of 19 residues. Germline V gives CDR1 GTSNPN, CDR2 SVGIG (reference sequence). Trimming at V came to 3 bases and at J to 1 base, leaving 11 bases not matched to a gene. This CDR3 is CAWRTVRLAGGPAKNIQYF. In nucleotides, the CDR3 is TGTGCCTGGAGGACCGTTCGACTAGCGGGAGGGCCTGCCAAAAACATTCAGTACTTC.

This chain links TRBV27 with TRBJ2-3; no firm D call. CDR3 length: 12 residues. The V end was cut by 5 bases, the J end by 5 bases, with 8 bases between. Germline V CDR1 and CDR2: MNHEY, SMNVEV (reference sequence). The DNA of the CDR3 is TGTGCCAGCAGTCGCGACCGAGATACGCAGTATTTT. Translated, it gives CASSRDRDTQYF.

The chain carries TRBV28 and TRBJ2-2, with D hard to call. Germline V gene data show CDR1 as MDHEN and CDR2 as SYDVKM. This CDR3 comprises 13 residues. Trimming took 6 bases from V and 1 from J, leaving 6 bases between them. The CDR3 nucleotides read TGTGCCAGCAGGACCAGGAACACCGGGGAGCTGTTTTTT. As protein: CASRTRNTGELFF.